The clone carrying this TCR beta chain showed up just once. Data came from immunoSEQ multiplex PCR; TCRdb stores just in-frame clones and leaves some out. The table lists some 120,000 clones, about 83% of them singletons. CDR3 length: 12 residues. The V end lost 0 bases, the J end lost 4 bases, and 5 bases lay between the germline ends. Germline lookup yields CDR1 SGHDT and CDR2 YYEEEE. The sample comes from a study of blood T cell repertoires in COVID-19. V is TRBV5-6 and J is TRBJ2-7, with no clear D. The origin of this receptor is an elderly man with active or convalescent COVID-19. The sample comprised peripheral blood. The CDR3: CASSLGVYEQYF. CDR3 sequence (DNA): TGTGCCAGCAGCTTGGGCGTTTACGAGCAGTACTTC.